The clone carrying this T cell receptor beta chain was observed a few times. No antigen is known for it. This CDR3 contains 14 residues. V dropped 3 bases and J dropped 8 bases, with 13 bases sitting between them. Germline V gene data show CDR1 as SGHTA and CDR2 as FQGNSA. The data were taken from a study of cytomegalovirus exposure and HLA in healthy donors. Study overall: An earlier analysis identified 117 million unique TCR beta sequences in about 179 million T cells.

Overall study findings and caveats: Through in vitro validation, a few CMV-associated chains were shown to be specific for CMV antigens. The study dropped some indistinguishable V segments, TRBV6-2 and TRBV6-3 among them.

PCR was performed using 60 Vbeta and 13 Jbeta primers. The assay was immunoSEQ multiplex PCR, and TCRdb's table has in-frame clones only and misses some. The sample contains 100,000 to 150,000 clones, about 80% of which appear only once. The clonotype originates from a female donor in good health and CMV-seropositive. Sequencing was carried out using PBMCs. V and J are TRBV7-2 and TRBJ1-4, with D possibly being TRBD1 (5 bases). CDR3 loop: CASSFQGMGEKLFF. In DNA form, the CDR3 reads TGTGCCAGCAGCTTCCAGGGCATGGGGGAAAAACTGTTTTTT. Full variable domain (missing parts from reference TRBV7-2 and TRBJ1-4): GAGVSQSPSNKVTEKGKDVELRCDPISGHTALYWYRQSLGQGLEFLIYFQGNSAPDKSGLPSDRFSAERTGGSVSTLTIQRTQQEDSAVYLCASSFQGMGEKLFFGSGTQLSVL.